This entry is about one TCR beta chain. No cognate antigen has been identified for it. It has no much larger one-base neighbor in the sample; base qualities were not kept. The library was made by the immunoSEQ multiplex PCR assay. Here the immuneACCESS table is served through TCRdb, limited to in-frame sequences with V and J called. Missing clones are a known gap in these copies; in checked studies unresolved V genes cover under half, and the rest lacks a known reason. The sample yields some 6,600 clones; around 85% were counted once. Of the sample, roughly 11% falls within the top ten clones. From the cysteine up to the phenylalanine, the CDR3 has a length of 18 residues. The entry retains the CDR3 DNA only, 54 bases that are in frame from base 1. CDR1 and CDR2 were assigned from the germline V gene as MDHEN and SYDVKM. Relative to germline, V is missing 5 bases and J is missing 1 base, with 10 bases of the junction outside any gene match.

This entry is derived from a study of tumour-infiltrating T cells in Burkitt lymphoma (dated by TCRdb to about 2020). Looking at the study overall: All epidemiological subtypes of Burkitt lymphoma were represented in the cohort, which was made up of over 80 patients. TCR repertoire data were compared against clinical outcome, and productive clonality predicted overall survival and progression-free survival independently of established prognostic factors such as age at diagnosis.

Study-wide conclusions, independent of this receptor: Several public clonotypes were found to be shared across numerous Burkitt lymphoma patients, which suggests a shared tumour neoantigen selection that is absent from diffuse large B-cell lymphoma.

The specimen was tumor tissue. The sequence came from a human donor with Burkitt lymphoma. The V and J segments used are TRBV28 and TRBJ2-6; 8 bases in the middle match TRBD2. For the CDR3, the sequence is CASSTLAGILSGANVLTF. The sequenced DNA is TGTGCCAGCAGTACTTTAGCGGGAATACTTTCTGGGGCCAACGTCCTGACTTTC. The CDR3, completed at both ends by the reference TRBV28 and TRBJ2-6 genes, gives the full variable domain DVKVTQSSRYLVKRTGEKVFLECVQDMDHENMFWYRQDPGLGLRLIYFSYDVKMKEKGDIPEGYSVSREKKERFSLILESASTNQTSMYLCASSTLAGILSGANVLTFGAGSRLTVL.